The sequence of this T cell receptor beta chain was determined in a study of Ad26.COV2.S vaccination and SARS-CoV-2 variants. Treatment specified: roughly 20 received Ad26.COV2.S at low or high dose, single or two shots; roughly five received placebo; per-sample allocation not given. Day 63 after the first injection of vaccine or placebo was the sampling time. This table comes from immunoSEQ multiplex PCR, and its TCRdb copy is limited to in-frame clones, with some not included. The data hold approximately 410,000 clones, with about 92% observed a single time. V was pared by 5 bases and J by 1 base, with 10 bases between. Germline-derived CDR1 and CDR2 are SGHRS and YFSETQ. The CDR3 length is 14 residues.

The TCR was taken from a person between 18 and 65 years old who received the Ad26.COV2.S COVID-19 vaccine or a placebo. The chain joins TRBV5-1 to TRBJ1-3; the D gene is possibly TRBD1 (5 bases). The sample consisted of peripheral blood, taken in a trial of Ad26.COV2.S vaccine versus placebo. The CDR3 DNA follows: TGCGCCAGCAGTACCGGGGGTTCTGGAAACACCATATATTTT. Its protein product is CASSTGGSGNTIYF.